Below are 15 T cell receptor beta chains sequenced from a single sample in a study of T cell responses to AZD1222 COVID-19 vaccine. Repertoires were generated with immunoSEQ multiplex PCR, while TCRdb's copy carries only in-frame clones and drops some. The repertoire holds tens of thousands of clones, with more than 85% as singletons. Source: peripheral blood, taken on day 0 of AZD1222 vaccination. The receptor set was obtained from an adult in good health.

V usage is TRBV27 and J usage is TRBJ1-5, with 8 bases fitting TRBD1. The length of the CDR3 is 14 residues. Germline lookup yields CDR1 MNHEY and CDR2 SMNVEV (reference sequence). Losses at the gene ends were 6 bases for V and 2 bases for J; bases not matched to a gene: 3. The CDR3 protein is CASRQGVRNQPQHF. CDR3 nucleotide sequence: TGTGCCAGCAGACAGGGGGTACGCAATCAGCCCCAGCATTTT.

The chain links TRBV27 to TRBJ1-4, with D possibly matching TRBD1 (6 bases). The CDR3 length is 15 residues. The germline V gene encodes CDR1 MNHEY and CDR2 SMNVEV (reference sequence). The V end was cut by 5 bases, the J end by 4 bases, with 14 bases between. CDR3 region: CASSPPGVGNEKLFF. DNA for the CDR3: TGTGCCAGCAGTCCCCCAGGGGTCGGTAATGAAAAACTGTTTTTT.

The DNA for the CDR3 is TGTGCCAGCAGCCAATTGCTGCTGGGGGATTCACCCCTCCACTTT. It yields the protein CASSQLLLGDSPLHF. The chain recombines TRBV3-1 (or the pseudogene TRBV3-2) with TRBJ1-6; D is possibly TRBD1 (5 bases). The ends were cut back, 2 bases at V and 8 bases at J, with 13 bases in the middle. This CDR3 has 15 residues. Germline V gene lookup returns CDR1 LGHDT and CDR2 YNNKEL (reference sequence).

This chain uses TRBV9 with TRBJ2-2; 7 nucleotides line up with TRBD1. V lost 0 bases and J lost 0; bases outside the gene matches: 2. This CDR3 is built from 16 residues. The germline gives CDR1 SGDLS, CDR2 YYNGEE. As DNA, the CDR3 is TGTGCCAGCAGCGTAGCGGGACAGACGAACACCGGGGAGCTGTTTTTT. It translates to CASSVAGQTNTGELFF.

The V gene is TRBV24-1, the J gene TRBJ2-1; tentatively, D is TRBD1 or TRBD2 (6 bases each). Germline V gene data show CDR1 as KGHDR and CDR2 as SFDVKD. The germline V and J ends were trimmed by 5 bases and 4 bases, with 14 bases remaining between them. This CDR3 is 15 amino acids long. CDR3 residues: CATSGMGGAYNEQFF. The CDR3 DNA follows: TGTGCCACCAGTGGGATGGGGGGCGCTTACAATGAGCAGTTCTTC.

This chain joins TRBV27 and TRBJ1-3; D is unresolved. Trimming stripped 1 base from V and 0 bases from J, with 16 bases between. The CDR3 has 18 amino acids. Germline CDR1 reads MNHEY; CDR2 reads SMNVEV (reference sequence). The CDR3 protein is CASSLFVPGPSSGNTIYF. The CDR3 coding sequence is TGTGCCAGCAGTTTATTCGTTCCTGGGCCGAGCTCTGGAAACACCATATATTTT.

The rearrangement uses TRBV3-1 (or the pseudogene TRBV3-2) and TRBJ2-6; no clear D. Germline CDR1 LGHDT, CDR2 YNNKEL (reference sequence). The CDR3 covers 13 residues. V shed 3 bases and J shed 3 bases, with 3 bases lying between them. CDR3 bases: TGTGCCAGCAGCCATGGTGGGGCCAACGTCCTGACTTTC. It codes for CASSHGGANVLTF.

The chain joins TRBV30 to TRBJ2-2, with D possibly TRBD1 on 6 matching bases. Germline CDR1 and CDR2: GTSNPN and SVGIG (reference sequence). V was pared by 5 bases and J by 2 bases, with 12 bases between. The CDR3 totals 14 residues. The DNA of the CDR3 is TGTGCCTGGGGTGGGGGCCCTAACACCGGGGAGCTGTTTTTT. Residues: CAWGGGPNTGELFF.

J is TRBJ2-7 and V is TRBV6-5; weak D call: TRBD2 (5 bases). The germline CDR1 and CDR2 sequences are MNHEY and SVGAGI. The CDR3 consists of 14 residues. V dropped 3 bases and J dropped 1 base, with 10 bases sitting between them. The CDR3 reads CASSYYRDSYEQYF. CDR3 coding DNA: TGTGCCAGCAGTTATTACCGGGATTCCTACGAGCAGTACTTC.

The rearrangement uses TRBV28 and TRBJ1-6; D unresolved. Germline CDR1 reads MDHEN; CDR2 reads SYDVKM. V was pared by 7 bases and J by 13 bases, with 14 bases between. The CDR3 is made up of 12 amino acids. CDR3 amino acids: CASNPNGPPLHF. DNA for the CDR3: TGTGCCAGCAACCCAAACGGACCTCCCCTCCACTTT.

The genes are TRBV30 and TRBJ2-7; 12 bases map to TRBD2. CDR1 and CDR2 (germline): GTSNPN, SVGIG (reference sequence). This CDR3 has 14 amino acids. With 5 bases clipped from V and 5 bases from J, the junction kept 7 bases outside the gene matches. The CDR3 spells CAWGGLAGENEQYF. CDR3 nucleotides: TGTGCCTGGGGGGGACTAGCGGGCGAGAACGAGCAGTACTTC.

The genes are TRBV7-8 and TRBJ1-3; the D is unclear. The CDR3 is 16 residues long. Germline values: CDR1 SGHVS, CDR2 FQNEAQ. The V gene lost 1 base and the J gene lost 0 bases, with 10 bases spanning the gap. This CDR3 is CASSLGYPGSGNTIYF. The CDR3 DNA sequence: TGTGCCAGCAGCTTAGGTTACCCCGGCTCTGGAAACACCATATATTTT.

This rearrangement joins TRBV11-2 to TRBJ2-7; D ambiguous. Trimming removed 5 bases from V and 0 bases from J, with 11 bases in between. Germline V gene sequence: CDR1 SGHAT, CDR2 FQNNGV. This CDR3 region has 14 residues. This CDR3 reads CASSPLWSSYEQYF. CDR3 sequence (DNA): TGTGCCAGCAGCCCCCTGTGGAGCTCCTACGAGCAGTACTTC.

The rearrangement joins TRBV28 to TRBJ1-4; D gene unclear. Germline V CDR1 and CDR2: MDHEN, SYDVKM. The CDR3 is 11 residues long. Trimming cost V 8 bases and J 12 bases, with 13 bases left between them. CDR3 sequence: CASGNMKQLFF. Written as DNA, the CDR3 is TGTGCCAGCGGTAACATGAAGCAACTGTTTTTT.

The V gene is TRBV7-3, the J gene TRBJ2-1; perhaps TRBD2 as D (5 bases). Germline V gives CDR1 SGHTA, CDR2 FQGTGA. CDR3 length equals 14 residues. V dropped 0 bases and J dropped 7 bases, with 10 bases sitting between them. Here the CDR3 DNA reads TGTGCCAGCAGCTTAACAGATAGAGGGAATGAGCAGTTCTTC. It translates to CASSLTDRGNEQFF.